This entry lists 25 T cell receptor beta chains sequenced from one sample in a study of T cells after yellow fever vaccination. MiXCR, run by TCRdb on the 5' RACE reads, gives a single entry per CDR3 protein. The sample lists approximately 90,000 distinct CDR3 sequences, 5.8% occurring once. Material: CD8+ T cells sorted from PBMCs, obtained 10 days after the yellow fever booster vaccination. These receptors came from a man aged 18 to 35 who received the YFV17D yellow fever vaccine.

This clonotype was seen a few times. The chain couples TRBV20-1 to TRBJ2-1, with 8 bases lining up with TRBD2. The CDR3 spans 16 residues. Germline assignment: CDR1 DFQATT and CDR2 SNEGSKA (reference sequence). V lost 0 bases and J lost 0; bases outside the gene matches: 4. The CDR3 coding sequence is TGCAGTGCTAGAGATCCCGGGGGGGTCTCCTACAATGAGCAGTTCTTC. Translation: CSARDPGGVSYNEQFF.

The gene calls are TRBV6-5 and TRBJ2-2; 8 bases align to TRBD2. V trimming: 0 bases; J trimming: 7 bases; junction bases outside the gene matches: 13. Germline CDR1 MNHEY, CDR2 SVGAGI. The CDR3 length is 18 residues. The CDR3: CASSYSTRGGRLYGELFF. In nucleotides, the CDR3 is TGTGCCAGCAGTTACTCCACCCGGGGGGGCCGACTCTACGGGGAGCTGTTTTTT.

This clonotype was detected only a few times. The CDR3 DNA reads TGCGCCAGCAGCGTCAGCGGGGTTAATGAGCAGTTCTTC. Its protein product is CASSVSGVNEQFF. V and J are TRBV5-1 and TRBJ2-1, with 7 bases identical to TRBD2. Germline V lookup: CDR1 SGHRS, CDR2 YFSETQ. V dropped 4 bases and J dropped 7; count of bases not matched to a gene: 5. The CDR3 contains 13 residues.

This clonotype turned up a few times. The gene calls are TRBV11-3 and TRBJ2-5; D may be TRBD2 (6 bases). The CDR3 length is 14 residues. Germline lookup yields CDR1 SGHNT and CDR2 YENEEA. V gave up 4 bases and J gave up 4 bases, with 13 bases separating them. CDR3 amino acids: CASSSLDGGETQYF. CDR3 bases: TGTGCCAGCAGCTCGTTAGACGGGGGAGAGACCCAGTACTTC.

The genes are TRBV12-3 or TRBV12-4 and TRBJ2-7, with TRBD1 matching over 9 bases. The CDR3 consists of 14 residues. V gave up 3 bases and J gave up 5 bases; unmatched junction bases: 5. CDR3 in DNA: TGTGCCAGCAGTTTCCACAGGGGGCCCCACGAGCAGTACTTC. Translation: CASSFHRGPHEQYF.

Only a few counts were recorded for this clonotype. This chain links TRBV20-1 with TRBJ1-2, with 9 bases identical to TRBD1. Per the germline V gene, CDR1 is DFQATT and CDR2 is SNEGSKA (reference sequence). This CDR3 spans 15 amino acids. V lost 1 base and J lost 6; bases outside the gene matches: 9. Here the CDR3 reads CSARGWTGELDGYTF. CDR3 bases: TGCAGTGCTAGAGGATGGACAGGGGAGTTGGATGGCTACACCTTC.

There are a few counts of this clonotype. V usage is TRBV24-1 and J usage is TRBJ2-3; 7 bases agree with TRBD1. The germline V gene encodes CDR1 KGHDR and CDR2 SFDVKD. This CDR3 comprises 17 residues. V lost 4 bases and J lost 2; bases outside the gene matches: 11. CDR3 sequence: CATSEGQSPINTDTQYF. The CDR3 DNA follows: TGTGCCACCAGTGAGGGACAGTCCCCTATTAACACAGATACGCAGTATTTT.

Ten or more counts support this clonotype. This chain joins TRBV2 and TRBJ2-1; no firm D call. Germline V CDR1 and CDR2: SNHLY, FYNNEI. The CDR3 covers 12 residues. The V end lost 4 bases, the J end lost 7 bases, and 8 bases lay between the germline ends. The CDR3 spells CASSGLQNEQFF. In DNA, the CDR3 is TGTGCCAGCAGTGGGCTACAGAATGAGCAGTTCTTC.

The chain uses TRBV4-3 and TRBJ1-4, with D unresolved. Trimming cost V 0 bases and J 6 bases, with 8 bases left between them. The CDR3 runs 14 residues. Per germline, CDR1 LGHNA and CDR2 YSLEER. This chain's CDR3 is CASSQDSYYEKLFF. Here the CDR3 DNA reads TGCGCCAGCAGCCAAGACAGTTATTATGAAAAACTGTTTTTT.

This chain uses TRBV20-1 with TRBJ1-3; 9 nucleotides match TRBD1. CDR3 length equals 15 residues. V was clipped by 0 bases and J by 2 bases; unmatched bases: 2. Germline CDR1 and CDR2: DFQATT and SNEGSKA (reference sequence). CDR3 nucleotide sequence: TGCAGTGCTAGAGATGGGACAGGGACTGGAAACACCATATATTTT. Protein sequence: CSARDGTGTGNTIYF.

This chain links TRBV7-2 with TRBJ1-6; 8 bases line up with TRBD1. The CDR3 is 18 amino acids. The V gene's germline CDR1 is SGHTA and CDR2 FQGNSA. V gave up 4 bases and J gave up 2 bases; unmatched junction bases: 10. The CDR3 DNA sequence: TGTGCCAGCAGCTCCGGACAGGGTGTCTCGGCCTATAATTCACCCCTCCACTTT. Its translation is CASSSGQGVSAYNSPLHF.

The CDR3 coding sequence is TGTGCCAGCAGGGGACGAAGCGGGGGGGACCGCACAGATACGCAGTATTTT. It translates to CASRGRSGGDRTDTQYF. The genes are TRBV6-5 and TRBJ2-3; 10 positions match TRBD2. The CDR3 spans 17 residues. Per germline, CDR1 MNHEY and CDR2 SVGAGI. J lost 1 base, V lost 6 bases, and 10 bases had no gene match.

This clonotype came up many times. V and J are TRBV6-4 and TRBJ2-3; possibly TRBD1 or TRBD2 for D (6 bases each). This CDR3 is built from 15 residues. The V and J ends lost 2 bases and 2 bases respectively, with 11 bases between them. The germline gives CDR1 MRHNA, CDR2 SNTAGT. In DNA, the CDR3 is TGTGCCAGCAGTGACAACGGGGGCGCCACAGATACGCAGTATTTT. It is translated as CASSDNGGATDTQYF.

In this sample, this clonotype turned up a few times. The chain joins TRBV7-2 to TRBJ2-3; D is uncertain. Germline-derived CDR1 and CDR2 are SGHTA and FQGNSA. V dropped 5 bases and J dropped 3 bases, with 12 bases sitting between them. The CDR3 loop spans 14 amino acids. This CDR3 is CASSRTLRTDTQYF. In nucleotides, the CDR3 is TGTGCCAGCAGCCGTACATTAAGGACAGATACGCAGTATTTT.

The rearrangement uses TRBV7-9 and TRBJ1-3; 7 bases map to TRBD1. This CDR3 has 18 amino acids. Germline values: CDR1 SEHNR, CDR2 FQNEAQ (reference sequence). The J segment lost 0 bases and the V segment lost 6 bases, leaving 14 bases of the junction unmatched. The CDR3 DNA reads TGTGCCAGCAGTAACCCGGGGGCAGGGGGATACTCTGGAAACACCATATATTTT. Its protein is CASSNPGAGGYSGNTIYF. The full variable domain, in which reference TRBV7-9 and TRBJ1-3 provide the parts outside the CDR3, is DTGVSQNPRHKITKRGQNVTFRCDPISEHNRLYWYRQTLGQGPEFLTYFQNEAQLEKSRLLSDRFSAERPKGSFSTLEIQRTEQGDSAMYLCASSNPGAGGYSGNTIYFGEGSWLTVV.

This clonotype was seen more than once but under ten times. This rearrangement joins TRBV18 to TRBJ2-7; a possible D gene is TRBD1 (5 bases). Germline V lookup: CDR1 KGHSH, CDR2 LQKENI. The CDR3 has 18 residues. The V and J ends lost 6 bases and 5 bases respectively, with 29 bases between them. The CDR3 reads CASSPTAKGVKVFDEQYF. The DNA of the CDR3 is TGTGCCAGCTCTCCAACGGCTAAAGGGGTTAAAGTTTTCGACGAGCAGTACTTC.

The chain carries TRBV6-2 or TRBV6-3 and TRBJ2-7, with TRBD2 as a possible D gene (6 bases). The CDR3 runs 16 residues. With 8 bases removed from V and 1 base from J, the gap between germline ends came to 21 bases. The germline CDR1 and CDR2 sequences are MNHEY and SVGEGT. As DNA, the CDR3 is TGTGCCAGCTCGGGAGACCCGGACCGGCTTTCCTACGAGCAGTACTTC. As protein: CASSGDPDRLSYEQYF.

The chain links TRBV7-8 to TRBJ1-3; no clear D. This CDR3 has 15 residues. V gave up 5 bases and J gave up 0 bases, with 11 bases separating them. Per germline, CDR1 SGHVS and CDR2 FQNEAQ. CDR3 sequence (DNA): TGTGCCAGCAGCGCTGGTTCGGGCTCTGGAAACACCATATATTTT. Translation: CASSAGSGSGNTIYF.

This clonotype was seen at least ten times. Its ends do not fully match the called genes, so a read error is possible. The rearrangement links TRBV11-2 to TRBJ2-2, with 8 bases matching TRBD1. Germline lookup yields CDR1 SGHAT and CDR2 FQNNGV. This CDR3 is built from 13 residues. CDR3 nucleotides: TGTGCCACCTGGACAGGGAACATCGGGGAGCTGTTTTTT. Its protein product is CATWTGNIGELFF.

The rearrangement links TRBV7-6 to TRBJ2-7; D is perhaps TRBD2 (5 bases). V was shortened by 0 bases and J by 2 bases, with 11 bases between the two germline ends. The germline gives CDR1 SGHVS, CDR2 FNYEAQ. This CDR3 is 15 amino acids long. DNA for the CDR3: TGTGCCAGCAGCTTAGCGGTCGGGGTCCCCTACGAGCAGTACTTC. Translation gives CASSLAVGVPYEQYF.

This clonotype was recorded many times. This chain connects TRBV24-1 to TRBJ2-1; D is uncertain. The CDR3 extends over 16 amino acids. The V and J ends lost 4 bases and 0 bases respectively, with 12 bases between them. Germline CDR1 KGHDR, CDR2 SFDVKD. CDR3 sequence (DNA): TGTGCCACCAGTGACCAAGACCCCAGCTCCTACAATGAGCAGTTCTTC. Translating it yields CATSDQDPSSYNEQFF.

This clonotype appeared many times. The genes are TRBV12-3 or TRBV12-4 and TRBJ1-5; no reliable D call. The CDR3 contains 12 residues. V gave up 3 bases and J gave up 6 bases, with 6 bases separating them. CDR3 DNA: TGTGCCAGCAGTTTGGGCACTCAGCCCCAGCATTTT. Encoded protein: CASSLGTQPQHF.

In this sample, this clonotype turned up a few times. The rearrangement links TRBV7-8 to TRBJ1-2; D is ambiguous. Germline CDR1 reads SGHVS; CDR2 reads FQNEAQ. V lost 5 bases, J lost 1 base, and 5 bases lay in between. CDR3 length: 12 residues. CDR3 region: CASSINNYGYTF. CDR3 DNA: TGTGCCAGCAGCATTAATAACTATGGCTACACCTTC. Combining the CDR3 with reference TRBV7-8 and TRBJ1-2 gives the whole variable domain GAGVSQSPRYKVAKRGQDVALRCDPISGHVSLFWYQQALGQGPEFLTYFQNEAQLDKSGLPSDRFFAERPEGSVSTLKIQRTQQEDSAVYLCASSINNYGYTFGSGTRLTVV.

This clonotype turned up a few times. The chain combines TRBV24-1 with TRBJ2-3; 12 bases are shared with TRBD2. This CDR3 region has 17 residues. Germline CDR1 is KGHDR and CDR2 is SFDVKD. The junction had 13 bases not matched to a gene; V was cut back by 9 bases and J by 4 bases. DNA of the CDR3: TGTGCCACCCTGATAAGGGCTCCTAGCGGGGGGGCAGATACGCAGTATTTT. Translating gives CATLIRAPSGGADTQYF.

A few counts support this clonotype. CDR3 in DNA: TGCGCCAGCAAGCAGGGGGCTAGCCGCGAAGCTTTCTTT. As protein: CASKQGASREAFF. V and J are TRBV5-1 and TRBJ1-1; TRBD1 aligns across 8 bases. The germline CDR1 and CDR2 sequences are SGHRS and YFSETQ. The junction had 9 bases not matched to a gene; V was cut back by 6 bases and J by 8 bases. This CDR3 comprises 13 residues.